The clone carrying this TCR beta chain was observed at least ten times. These data come from a study of T cells in Graves' hyperthyroidism and ophthalmopathy. Whole-study context: Upon initial diagnosis and before any treatment, peripheral blood was collected.

Ophthalmopathy in the patients scored at least 3 on Clinical Activity Score and at least 4 on NOSPECS grade, lasting under 3 months. RNA transcripts gave rise to amplified TCR beta CDR3 regions. Using the HTBI primer set, a first-round RT-PCR was run on the TCR CDR3. MiXCR was run by TCRdb on the multiplex PCR reads, yielding one entry per CDR3 protein. Found here are 500,000 or so distinct CDR3 sequences, more than 15% of them singletons; the top ten hold roughly a sixth. The CDR3 is 11 residues long. V gave up 5 bases and J gave up 6 bases, with 7 bases separating them. In germline, CDR1 is SGHTA, CDR2 FQGNSA.

The sequencing sample was made of blood. The receptor's source is a woman between 18 and 30 years old with Graves' ophthalmopathy. The rearrangement joins TRBV7-2 to TRBJ1-1; D gene ambiguous. CDR3 amino acids: CASSTLSEAFF. CDR3 coding DNA: TGTGCCAGCAGCACCTTGTCTGAAGCTTTCTTT.